A selection of T cell receptor beta chains follows, all from one sample in a study of blood T cell repertoires in COVID-19. The protocol was immunoSEQ multiplex PCR, while the TCRdb copy is restricted to in-frame clones and leaves out a portion. The sample includes about 260,000 clones, 87% of them seen just once. The material sequenced was peripheral blood. The receptors derive from a woman aged 40 to 55 who had recovered from COVID-19. Each CDR3 is given with its conserved first and last residue. D genes are given only for firm matches. Rows give clone size only sometimes, using once, few, many, or a class for an expanded clone.

abundance: .
d_gene: TRBD2
j_gene: TRBJ2-1
v_gene: TRBV5-6
CDR3nt: TGTGCCAGCAGCTCTCGACTAGCGCCTTTTGAGAATGAGCAGTTCTTC
CDR3aa: CASSSRLAPFENEQFF

abundance: .
d_gene: .
j_gene: TRBJ1-2
v_gene: TRBV15
CDR3nt: TGTGCCACCAGCAGAGCCGGGTTGGATGGCTACACCTTC
CDR3aa: CATSRAGLDGYTF

abundance: .
d_gene: TRBD2
j_gene: TRBJ2-1
v_gene: TRBV13
CDR3nt: TGTGCCAGCCGGACTAGTGGGGGGAATGAGCAGTTCTTC
CDR3aa: CASRTSGGNEQFF

abundance: many
d_gene: .
j_gene: TRBJ2-5
v_gene: TRBV18
CDR3nt: TGTGCCAGCTCACCATGGCTGTACCAAGAGACCCAGTACTTC
CDR3aa: CASSPWLYQETQYF

abundance: .
d_gene: TRBD2
j_gene: TRBJ2-7
v_gene: TRBV20-1
CDR3nt: TGCAGTGCTAGTGTCAGGACTAGCGGGGATGAGCAGTACTTC
CDR3aa: CSASVRTSGDEQYF

abundance: .
d_gene: .
j_gene: TRBJ2-3
v_gene: TRBV21-1
CDR3nt: TGTGCCAGCAGCAATGGCGGGGGGCTCGCTAGCACAGATACGCAGTATTTT
CDR3aa: CASSNGGGLASTDTQYF

abundance: .
d_gene: .
j_gene: TRBJ1-2
v_gene: TRBV3-1/TRBV3-2
CDR3nt: TGTGCCAGCAGCCAAGGCGGTCGGTGGGACTATGGCTACACCTTC
CDR3aa: CASSQGGRWDYGYTF

abundance: .
d_gene: TRBD1
j_gene: TRBJ2-3
v_gene: TRBV2
CDR3nt: TGTGCCAGCAGTGTACAGGGGTTGGATACGCAGTATTTT
CDR3aa: CASSVQGLDTQYF

abundance: .
d_gene: TRBD1
j_gene: TRBJ1-2
v_gene: TRBV4-1
CDR3nt: TGCGCCAGCAGCCAAGACTCGGATGGGACAGGCCCCGGTGATGGCTACACCTTC
CDR3aa: CASSQDSDGTGPGDGYTF

abundance: .
d_gene: TRBD2
j_gene: TRBJ2-5
v_gene: TRBV9
CDR3nt: TGTGCCAGCAGCGTAGGCCGACTAGCGGGGCTTAGAGAGACCCAGTACTTC
CDR3aa: CASSVGRLAGLRETQYF

abundance: few
d_gene: TRBD1
j_gene: TRBJ1-1
v_gene: TRBV27
CDR3nt: TGTGCCAGCAGTCTCCGACAGGGAACGAACACTGAAGCTTTCTTT
CDR3aa: CASSLRQGTNTEAFF

abundance: .
d_gene: .
j_gene: TRBJ1-4
v_gene: TRBV3-1/TRBV3-2
CDR3nt: TGTGCCAGCAGCCAAGGCTGGAGGGAAAAACTGTTTTTT
CDR3aa: CASSQGWREKLFF

abundance: .
d_gene: .
j_gene: TRBJ2-1
v_gene: TRBV13
CDR3nt: TGTGCCAGCAGCCAGGGGGGCAATGAGCAGTTCTTC
CDR3aa: CASSQGGNEQFF

abundance: once
d_gene: .
j_gene: TRBJ1-3
v_gene: TRBV4-3
CDR3nt: TGCGCCAGCAGCCCCAAACCGAGGGGCCGCGCTCGGGAGGGGATATATTTT
CDR3aa: CASSPKPRGRAREGIYF